Presented here are 19 T cell receptor beta chains from one specimen sequenced in a study of response to subunit inactivated influenza vaccine. MiXCR was run by TCRdb on the RT-PCR reads, yielding one entry per CDR3 protein. This sample has roughly 670,000 distinct CDR3 sequences, with 11% to 15% found just once. The material sequenced was PBMCs from blood, taken 14 days before vaccination. These receptors were taken from a man aged 50-60 years who received an inactivated influenza vaccine.

This clonotype was found a few times. This chain joins TRBV11-1 and TRBJ1-1; D possibly corresponds to TRBD1 (5 bases). CDR1 is SGHAT and CDR2 is FQDESV in the germline V gene (reference sequence). Trimming shortened V by 4 bases and J by 2 bases, and 5 bases separated the two germline ends. The CDR3 loop spans 12 amino acids. CDR3 protein: CASSWDNTEAFF. As DNA, the CDR3 is TGTGCCAGCAGCTGGGACAACACTGAAGCTTTCTTT.

This clonotype came up a few times. The genes are TRBV30 and TRBJ2-1; perhaps TRBD2 as D (5 bases). The germline V and J ends were trimmed by 0 bases and 4 bases, with 16 bases remaining between them. The CDR3 length is 16 residues. Per the germline V gene, CDR1 is GTSNPN and CDR2 is SVGIG (reference sequence). In DNA, the CDR3 is TGTGCCTGGAGTGTACCCCCGGGAAACCCTTACAATGAGCAGTTCTTC. It specifies CAWSVPPGNPYNEQFF.

The chain joins TRBV24-1 to TRBJ1-2, with 7 bases lining up with TRBD1. The CDR3 spans 16 residues. V shed 2 bases and J 2 bases; nucleotides not matched to a gene: 7. The V gene's germline CDR1 is KGHDR and CDR2 SFDVKD. The CDR3 region has the DNA TGTGCCACCAGTGATTCCAGACAGGGAAGAAACTATGGCTACACCTTC. It codes for CATSDSRQGRNYGYTF.

In its sample, this clonotype was seen a few times. The chain recombines TRBV18 with TRBJ1-1; D remains unclear. Germline assignment: CDR1 KGHSH and CDR2 LQKENI. The V gene lost 6 bases and the J gene lost 3 bases, with 11 bases spanning the gap. CDR3 length: 13 amino acids. Here the CDR3 reads CASSSWRYTEAFF. CDR3 nucleotide sequence: TGTGCCAGCTCGAGTTGGCGGTACACTGAAGCTTTCTTT.

The chain uses TRBV5-5 and TRBJ2-3, with TRBD1 matching over 9 bases. Trimming removed 3 bases from V and 3 bases from J; junction bases left unmatched: 8. The V gene's germline CDR1 is SGHKS and CDR2 YYEKEE (reference sequence). This CDR3 is built from 16 residues. The CDR3 DNA sequence: TGTGCCAGCAGCTCCGGGACAGGGATCGGGACAGATACGCAGTATTTT. Translated: CASSSGTGIGTDTQYF.

The table lists this clonotype with many counts. The V and J genes are TRBV29-1 and TRBJ2-2; D is undetermined. Trimming shortened V by 8 bases and J by 0 bases, and 10 bases separated the two germline ends. CDR3 length: 13 amino acids. Per the germline V gene, CDR1 is SQVTM and CDR2 is ANQGSEA. The CDR3 spells CSFSESNTGELFF. CDR3 DNA: TGCAGCTTCAGCGAATCGAACACCGGGGAGCTGTTTTTT.

This clonotype was recorded a few times. This chain joins TRBV12-3 or TRBV12-4 and TRBJ2-3; possibly TRBD2 for D (5 bases). This CDR3 has 14 residues. V was shortened by 1 base and J by 7 bases, with 12 bases between the two germline ends. In DNA form, the CDR3 reads TGTGCCAGCAGTTTAGGAGGGTCAGCGTATACGCAGTATTTT. Translated, it gives CASSLGGSAYTQYF.

This clonotype has at least ten counts. The chain has TRBV20-1 and TRBJ2-4; D is possibly TRBD2 (6 bases). The CDR3 spans 16 residues. V shed 0 bases and J shed 1 base, with 13 bases lying between them. Germline CDR1 and CDR2: DFQATT and SNEGSKA (reference sequence). The CDR3 is CSAREEGVGAKNIQYF. The CDR3 DNA reads as TGCAGTGCTAGAGAGGAGGGCGTTGGGGCCAAAAACATTCAGTACTTC.

This clonotype was detected once. This sequence may be a read error, since a much larger clone differs from it by one base. The rearrangement links TRBV7-8 to TRBJ2-1; possibly TRBD1 for D (6 bases). This CDR3 has 17 amino acids. Germline assignment: CDR1 SGHVS and CDR2 FQNEAQ. Trimming cost V 0 bases and J 4 bases, with 16 bases left between them. The CDR3, as DNA: TGTGCCAGCAGCTTAGCAAGGGGGACAAGGATTTACAATGAGCAGTTCTTC. The encoded protein is CASSLARGTRIYNEQFF.

This clonotype was counted only a few times. The chain recombines TRBV7-2 with TRBJ2-7, with TRBD1 as a possible D gene (5 bases). CDR1 is SGHTA, CDR2 FQGNSA, per germline. The CDR3 spans 15 residues. Trimming cost V 1 base and J 0 bases, with 10 bases left between them. The CDR3 protein is CASSLDPGHSYEQYF. The CDR3 DNA follows: TGTGCCAGCAGCTTAGATCCAGGGCACTCCTACGAGCAGTACTTC. Using reference TRBV7-2 and TRBJ2-7 for the parts outside the CDR3, the full variable domain is GAGVSQSPSNKVTEKGKDVELRCDPISGHTALYWYRQSLGQGLEFLIYFQGNSAPDKSGLPSDRFSAERTGGSVSTLTIQRTQQEDSAVYLCASSLDPGHSYEQYFGPGTRLTVT.

The J gene is TRBJ2-3, the V gene TRBV9; TRBD1 matches at 7 bases. V dropped 7 bases and J dropped 1; count of bases not matched to a gene: 9. Germline V gene sequence: CDR1 SGDLS, CDR2 YYNGEE. The CDR3 runs 15 residues. In DNA, the CDR3 is TGTGCCAGCGGAAACAGGGGACCGTGCACAGATACGCAGTATTTT. Protein: CASGNRGPCTDTQYF.

This clonotype was recorded a few times. The chain recombines TRBV20-1 with TRBJ2-5; 10 nucleotides agree with TRBD2. Trimming at V came to 2 bases and at J to 4 bases, leaving 7 bases not matched to a gene. The CDR3 loop spans 15 amino acids. The V gene's germline CDR1 is DFQATT and CDR2 SNEGSKA (reference sequence). The CDR3: CSARWLAGVGETQYF. CDR3 nucleotides: TGCAGTGCTAGATGGCTAGCGGGAGTAGGAGAGACCCAGTACTTC.

At least ten counts were recorded for this clonotype. The chain links TRBV4-2 to TRBJ2-3; D not certain. V lost 2 bases and J lost 2, with 11 bases in between. Per the germline V gene, CDR1 is LGHNA and CDR2 is YNFKEQ. This CDR3 spans 15 amino acids. The CDR3 region is CASSQQAVPTDTQYF. In nucleotides, the CDR3 is TGTGCCAGCAGCCAACAGGCGGTCCCCACAGATACGCAGTATTTT.

This clonotype was counted a few times. The chain couples TRBV4-2 to TRBJ2-7, with D perhaps matching TRBD2 (5 bases). The CDR3 consists of 16 residues. Trimming pared 0 bases from V and 2 bases from J, leaving 14 bases between. Per the germline V gene, CDR1 is LGHNA and CDR2 is YNFKEQ. The CDR3 DNA reads TGTGCCAGCAGCCAAGATAGGGCTAGCTGGACCTACGAGCAGTACTTC. Its translation is CASSQDRASWTYEQYF.

V and J are TRBV6-2 or TRBV6-3 and TRBJ2-5; 10 nucleotides line up with TRBD1. The CDR3 loop spans 15 amino acids. Trimming at V came to 5 bases and at J to 9 bases, leaving 12 bases not matched to a gene. Germline CDR1 reads MNHEY; CDR2 reads SVGEGT. The chain's CDR3 is CASSRATGGLGSQYF. In nucleotides, the CDR3 is TGTGCCAGCAGTCGAGCGACAGGGGGCTTGGGGTCCCAGTACTTC.

This rearrangement joins TRBV5-1 to TRBJ2-5; 13 bases match TRBD2. Losses at the gene ends were 4 bases for V and 5 bases for J; bases not matched to a gene: 2. Germline V CDR1 and CDR2: SGHRS, YFSETQ. The CDR3 totals 14 residues. CDR3 region: CASSAGLAGETQYF. CDR3 bases: TGCGCCAGCAGCGCGGGACTAGCGGGGGAGACCCAGTACTTC.

The J gene is TRBJ1-6, the V gene TRBV3-1; 7 bases are a match to TRBD1. Germline V CDR1 and CDR2: LGHDT, YNNKEL (reference sequence). This CDR3 comprises 13 residues. Trimming took 5 bases from V and 15 from J; bases not matched to a gene: 10. CDR3 sequence: CASSSDRDSLLHF. The CDR3 DNA follows: TGTGCCAGCAGCTCCGACAGGGACTCGCTCCTCCACTTT.

The chain uses TRBV2 and TRBJ1-1; 7 bases agree with TRBD1. Germline values: CDR1 SNHLY, CDR2 FYNNEI. The CDR3 loop spans 14 amino acids. J gave up 0 bases and V 9 bases, and 7 bases lay outside the gene matches. CDR3 in DNA: TGTGCCAGGAGGGACAGCCGAATGAACACTGAAGCTTTCTTT. It specifies CARRDSRMNTEAFF.

This clonotype was seen many times. This sequence joins TRBV18 and TRBJ2-7; maybe TRBD1 (6 bases). Germline V gene lookup returns CDR1 KGHSH and CDR2 LQKENI. The CDR3 spans 15 residues. The germline V and J ends were trimmed by 3 bases and 2 bases, with 14 bases remaining between them. Here the CDR3 DNA reads TGTGCCAGCTCACCCGTTCCTGGGGACACCTACGAGCAGTACTTC. Its protein product is CASSPVPGDTYEQYF. The entire variable domain, with the rest obtained from reference TRBV18 and TRBJ2-7, is as follows: NAGVMQNPRHLVRRRGQEARLRCSPMKGHSHVYWYRQLPEEGLKFMVYLQKENIIDESGMPKERFSAEFPKEGPSILRIQQVVRGDSAAYFCASSPVPGDTYEQYFGPGTRLTVT.